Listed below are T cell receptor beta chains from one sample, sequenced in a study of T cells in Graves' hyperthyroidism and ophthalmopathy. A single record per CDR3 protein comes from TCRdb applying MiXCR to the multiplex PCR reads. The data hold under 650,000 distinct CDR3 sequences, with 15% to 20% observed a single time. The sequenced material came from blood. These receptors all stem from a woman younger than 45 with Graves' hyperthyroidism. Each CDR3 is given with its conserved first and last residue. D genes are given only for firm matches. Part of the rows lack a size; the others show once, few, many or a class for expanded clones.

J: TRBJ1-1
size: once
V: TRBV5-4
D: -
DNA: TGTGCCAGCCTCACGGATACTGAAGCTTTCTTT
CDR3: CASLTDTEAFF

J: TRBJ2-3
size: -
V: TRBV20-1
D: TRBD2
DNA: TGCAGTGGACTAGCGCGTGATACGCAGTATTTT
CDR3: CSGLARDTQYF

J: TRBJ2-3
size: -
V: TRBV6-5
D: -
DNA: TGTGCCAGCAGTTACGGGACACCTAGCACAGATACGCAGTATTTT
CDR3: CASSYGTPSTDTQYF

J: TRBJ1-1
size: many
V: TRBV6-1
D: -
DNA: TGTGCCAGCAGCTTCCCCCGGACAGCCAGCACTGAAGCTTTCTTT
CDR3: CASSFPRTASTEAFF

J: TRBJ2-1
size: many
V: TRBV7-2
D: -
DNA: TGTGCCAGCAGTCCTAGGATCCTGAGCTCCTACAATGAGCAGTTCTTC
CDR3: CASSPRILSSYNEQFF

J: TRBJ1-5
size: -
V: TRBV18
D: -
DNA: TGTGCCAGCTCACCGGGCGGGGGGAATCGCAATCAGCCCCAGCATTTT
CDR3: CASSPGGGNRNQPQHF

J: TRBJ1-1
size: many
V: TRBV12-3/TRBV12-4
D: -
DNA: TGTGCCAGCAGCTACGGGGCGGGGGGGTACACTGAAGCTTTCTTT
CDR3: CASSYGAGGYTEAFF

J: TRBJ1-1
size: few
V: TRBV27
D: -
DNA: TGTGCCAGCAGTTTAGCAGGGCGATCAGCTTTCTTT
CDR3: CASSLAGRSAFF

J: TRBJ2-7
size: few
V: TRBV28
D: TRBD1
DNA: TGTGCCAGCAGTTTTAGGGGACAGGGCCACGAGCAGTACTTC
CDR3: CASSFRGQGHEQYF

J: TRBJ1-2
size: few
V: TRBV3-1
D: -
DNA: TGTGCCAGCAGCCAAGGATTTCGGGACTGGGGCTATGGCTACACCTTC
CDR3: CASSQGFRDWGYGYTF

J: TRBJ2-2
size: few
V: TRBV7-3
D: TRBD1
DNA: TGTGCCAGCAGCAGAGGACAGGGAGACACCGGGGAGCTGTTTTTT
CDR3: CASSRGQGDTGELFF

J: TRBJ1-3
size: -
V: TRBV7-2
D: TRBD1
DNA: TGTGCCAGCAGCCACCCGACAGGGGCTGGAAACACCATATATTTT
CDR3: CASSHPTGAGNTIYF

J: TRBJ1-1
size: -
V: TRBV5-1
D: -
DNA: TGCGCCAGCAGGAGGGACGGACAGCCGAACACTGAAGCTTTCTTT
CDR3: CASRRDGQPNTEAFF

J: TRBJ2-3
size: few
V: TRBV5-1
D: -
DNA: TGCGCCAGCAGCTTGCAGGGGACAACAGATACGCAGTATTTT
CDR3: CASSLQGTTDTQYF

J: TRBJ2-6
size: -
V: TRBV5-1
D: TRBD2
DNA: TGCGCCAGCAGTCTAGCGGGAGGGCTATCTGGGGCCAACGTCCTGACTTTC
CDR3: CASSLAGGLSGANVLTF

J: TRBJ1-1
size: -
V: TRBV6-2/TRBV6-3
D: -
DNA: TGTGCCAGCAGTCCGAGGGACACCGTTGAAGCTTTCTTT
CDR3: CASSPRDTVEAFF

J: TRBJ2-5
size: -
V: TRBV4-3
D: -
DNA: TGCGCCAGCAGCCGAGAATCGGCGGGAGAGACCCAGTACTTC
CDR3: CASSRESAGETQYF

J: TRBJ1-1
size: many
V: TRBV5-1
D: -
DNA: TGCGCCAGCTCCCTCCAGGGTGGATCCGTGAACACTGAAGCTTTCTTT
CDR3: CASSLQGGSVNTEAFF

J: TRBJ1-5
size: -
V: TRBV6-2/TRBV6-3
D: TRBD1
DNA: TGTGCCAGCGGCAGGACAGGGCCTCGCAGCAATCAGCCCCAGCATTTT
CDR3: CASGRTGPRSNQPQHF

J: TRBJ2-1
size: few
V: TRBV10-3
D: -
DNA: TGTGCCATCAGTGAAACACAGAGAGACAATGAGCAGTTCTTC
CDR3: CAISETQRDNEQFF

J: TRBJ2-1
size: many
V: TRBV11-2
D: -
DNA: TGTGCCAGCAGCTTAGAGTCAGGAGGTGCATATGAGCAGTTCTTC
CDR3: CASSLESGGAYEQFF

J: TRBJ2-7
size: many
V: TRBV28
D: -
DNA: TGTGCCAGCACGGTTCAAAGTGAATTCTACGAGCAGTACTTC
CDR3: CASTVQSEFYEQYF

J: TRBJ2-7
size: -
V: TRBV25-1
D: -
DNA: TGTGCCAGCAGTGAGGACAGCATTTACGAGCAGTACTTC
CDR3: CASSEDSIYEQYF

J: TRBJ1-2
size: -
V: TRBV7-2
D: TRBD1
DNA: TGTGCCAGCAGCCCGACAGGGTCTTTCGCTGGCTACACCTTC
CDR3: CASSPTGSFAGYTF

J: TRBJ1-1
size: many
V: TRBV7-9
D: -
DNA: TGTGCCAGCAGCTTAGTCATAGGGGAAAACACTGAAGCTTTCTTT
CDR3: CASSLVIGENTEAFF

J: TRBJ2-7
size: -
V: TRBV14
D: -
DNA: TGTGCCAGCAGCCAAGATCAGGCCTTTTCCTACGAGCAGTACTTC
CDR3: CASSQDQAFSYEQYF

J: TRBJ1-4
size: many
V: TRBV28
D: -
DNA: TGTGCCAGCCGGGGGTCAACTAATGAAAAACTGTTTTTT
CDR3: CASRGSTNEKLFF

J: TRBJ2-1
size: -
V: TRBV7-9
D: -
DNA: TGTGCCAGCAGCCCAAGCCTCTTGGGAAATTACAATGAGCAGTTCTTC
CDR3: CASSPSLLGNYNEQFF

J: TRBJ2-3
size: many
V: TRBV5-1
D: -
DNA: TGCGCCAGCAGCACTGGACTTAGCACAGATACGCAGTATTTT
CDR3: CASSTGLSTDTQYF

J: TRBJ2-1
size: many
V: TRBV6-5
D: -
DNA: TGTGCCAGCAGTTACTCCAGCGGGCGCTATTCGAACAATGAGCAGTTCTTC
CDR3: CASSYSSGRYSNNEQFF

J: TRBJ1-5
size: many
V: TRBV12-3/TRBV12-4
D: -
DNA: TGTGCCAGCAGTTTGGGGACGGTTCAGCCCCAGCATTTT
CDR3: CASSLGTVQPQHF

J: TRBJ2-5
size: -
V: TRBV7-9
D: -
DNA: TGTGCCAGCACCCTAGGGGAGACCCGGTACTTC
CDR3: CASTLGETRYF

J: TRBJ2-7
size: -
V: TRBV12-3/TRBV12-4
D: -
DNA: TGTGCCAGCAGCTCTGGACTGCCGAGCTCCTACGAGCAGTACTTC
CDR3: CASSSGLPSSYEQYF

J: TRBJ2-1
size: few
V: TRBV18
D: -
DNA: TGTGCCAGCTCACCGCAAACAGGGAACCTTGACAATGAGCAGTTCTTC
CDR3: CASSPQTGNLDNEQFF

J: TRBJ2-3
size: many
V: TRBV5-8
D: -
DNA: TGTGCCAGCAGCTTGCGCCGAGGTTCAGATACGCAGTATTTT
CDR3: CASSLRRGSDTQYF

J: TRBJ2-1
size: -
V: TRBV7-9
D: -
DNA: TGTGCCATCCCCCGGGGGAATGGGTACAATGAGCAGTTCTTC
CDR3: CAIPRGNGYNEQFF